Listed here are 22 T cell receptor beta chains from one sample, sequenced in a study of beta chain features in type 1 diabetes. cDNA synthesis used the whole RNA isolate, giving expressed TCRB sequences. Here immunoSEQ multiplex PCR was the method, and the copy in TCRdb shows in-frame clones only, minus some. The repertoire holds around 400,000 clones, with more than 13% as singletons. Input material: naive CD4+ T cells from blood. All receptors derive from a young woman in good health.

This clone has just a few counts. The chain recombines TRBV11-2 with TRBJ2-1, with 8 positions matching TRBD1. The trim removed 5 bases at V and 1 base at J, leaving 4 bases unmatched. Germline V gene sequence: CDR1 SGHAT, CDR2 FQNNGV. This CDR3 contains 15 residues. Here the CDR3 reads CASSVGQGSYNEQFF. The CDR3 DNA is TGTGCCAGCAGCGTCGGACAGGGTTCCTACAATGAGCAGTTCTTC.

This sequence joins TRBV28 and TRBJ2-1, with TRBD1 matching over 8 bases. J lost 3 bases, V lost 6 bases, and 7 bases had no gene match. CDR1 is MDHEN, CDR2 SYDVKM, per germline. The CDR3 has 15 amino acids. CDR3 DNA sequence: TGTGCCAGCAGCCCGGACAGGGAGGACTACAATGAGCAGTTCTTC. Protein sequence: CASSPDREDYNEQFF.

This clone came up a few times. The J gene is TRBJ1-5, the V gene TRBV9; 7 nucleotides match TRBD1. Germline V CDR1 and CDR2: SGDLS, YYNGEE. This CDR3 spans 13 amino acids. The ends lost 5 bases at V and 7 bases at J; junction bases unmatched: 6. The CDR3 region is CASSRQGGQPQHF. CDR3 DNA sequence: TGTGCCAGCAGTAGACAGGGAGGACAGCCCCAGCATTTT. The full variable domain, in which reference TRBV9 and TRBJ1-5 provide the parts outside the CDR3, is DSGVTQTPKHLITATGQRVTLRCSPRSGDLSVYWYQQSLDQGLQFLIQYYNGEERAKGNILERFSAQQFPDLHSELNLSSLELGDSALYFCASSRQGGQPQHFGDGTRLSIL.

J is TRBJ2-7 and V is TRBV27; 8 nucleotides align to TRBD1. The junction had 8 bases not matched to a gene; V was cut back by 0 bases and J by 7 bases. The germline CDR1 and CDR2 sequences are MNHEY and SMNVEV (reference sequence). This CDR3 is built from 15 residues. The CDR3 nucleotides read TGTGCCAGCAGTTTATCGATGGGCAGGGGGCGGGAGCAGTACTTC. This codes for CASSLSMGRGREQYF.

The genes are TRBV10-3 and TRBJ2-1; D gene ambiguous. This CDR3 is 15 amino acids long. Germline CDR1 and CDR2: ENHRY and SYGVKD. The germline V and J ends were trimmed by 2 bases and 0 bases, with 8 bases remaining between them. The CDR3 loop is CAISEAQSSYNEQFF. CDR3 DNA sequence: TGTGCCATCAGTGAGGCACAGAGCTCCTACAATGAGCAGTTCTTC.

The gene calls are TRBV7-9 and TRBJ1-1; 9 bases are a match to TRBD1. This CDR3 has 16 residues. Germline V gives CDR1 SEHNR, CDR2 FQNEAQ (reference sequence). Unmatched junction bases numbered 12, after V lost 6 bases and J lost 4 bases. The CDR3 loop is CASRQLGTGFGTEAFF. CDR3 coding DNA: TGTGCCAGCAGACAGCTTGGGACAGGGTTTGGCACTGAAGCTTTCTTT.

This clone turned up a few times. The CDR3 coding sequence is TGTGCCTGGAGTGTACCGGAACTAGGAGACGAGCAGTACTTC. This codes for CAWSVPELGDEQYF. The rearrangement uses TRBV30 and TRBJ2-7; D may be TRBD2 (5 bases). The germline gives CDR1 GTSNPN, CDR2 SVGIG (reference sequence). The CDR3 length is 14 residues. The V end was cut by 0 bases, the J end by 5 bases, with 14 bases between.

The chain uses TRBV2 and TRBJ2-3; 10 bases agree with TRBD2. This CDR3 contains 15 residues. Germline CDR1 is SNHLY and CDR2 is FYNNEI. J gave up 0 bases and V 6 bases, and 3 bases lay outside the gene matches. In DNA form, the CDR3 reads TGTGCCAGCAGGGATAGCGGGAGGAGCACAGATACGCAGTATTTT. It encodes CASRDSGRSTDTQYF.

This clone was seen a handful of times. The rearrangement uses TRBV28 and TRBJ2-7; 7 bases agree with TRBD2. Germline V gene sequence: CDR1 MDHEN, CDR2 SYDVKM. The CDR3 is 13 amino acids. Trimming removed 6 bases from V and 4 bases from J; junction bases left unmatched: 6. CDR3 protein: CASREGGPYEQYF. CDR3 sequence (DNA): TGTGCCAGCAGGGAGGGAGGGCCGTACGAGCAGTACTTC.

J is TRBJ2-7 and V is TRBV29-1; D is perhaps TRBD1 (5 bases). This CDR3 has 13 residues. In germline, CDR1 is SQVTM, CDR2 ANQGSEA. Trimming cost V 2 bases and J 5 bases, with 13 bases left between them. CDR3 bases: TGCAGCGTTGAACGGCAGGGCACCAACGAGCAGTACTTC. It is translated as CSVERQGTNEQYF.

This clone showed up just a few times. The rearrangement joins TRBV30 to TRBJ2-2; D not resolved. CDR1 is GTSNPN and CDR2 is SVGIG in the germline V gene (reference sequence). This CDR3 region has 12 residues. Deletions cut 0 bases from V and 7 bases from J, with 6 bases between. CDR3 bases: TGTGCCTGGAGTGTATCGGTCGGGGAGCTGTTTTTT. Translating gives CAWSVSVGELFF.

The rearrangement joins TRBV15 to TRBJ1-5; D is ambiguous. Germline CDR1 and CDR2: LNHNV and YYDKDF (reference sequence). There are 14 residues in the CDR3. V was trimmed by 4 bases and J by 4 bases, leaving 11 bases between them. In DNA form, the CDR3 reads TGTGCCACCAGCACCGAGCTTGAAAATCAGCCCCAGCATTTT. It is translated as CATSTELENQPQHF. Complete variable domain (other parts from reference TRBV15 and TRBJ1-5): DAMVIQNPRYQVTQFGKPVTLSCSQTLNHNVMYWYQQKSSQAPKLLFHYYDKDFNNEADTPDNFQSRRPNTSFCFLDIRSPGLGDTAMYLCATSTELENQPQHFGDGTRLSIL.

V is TRBV28 and J is TRBJ2-3; D not resolved. V was trimmed by 7 bases and J by 4 bases, leaving 15 bases between them. CDR3 length: 14 residues. From germline, CDR1 is MDHEN and CDR2 SYDVKM. The CDR3 DNA sequence: TGTGCCAGCACCTCCTGGCAGTTTCCAGATACGCAGTATTTT. This encodes CASTSWQFPDTQYF.

This clone appeared a few times. In DNA form, the CDR3 reads TGTGCCAGCAGTGAAGTGGCGGGCCCCGGGGAGACCCAGTACTTC. The encoded protein is CASSEVAGPGETQYF. V is TRBV2 and J is TRBJ2-5, with D perhaps matching TRBD2 (5 bases). Germline CDR1 is SNHLY and CDR2 is FYNNEI. The CDR3 sequence is 15 residues long. V lost 1 base and J lost 5, with 14 bases in between. Combining the CDR3 with reference TRBV2 and TRBJ2-5 gives the whole variable domain EPEVTQTPSHQVTQMGQEVILRCVPISNHLYFYWYRQILGQKVEFLVSFYNNEISEKSEIFDDQFSVERPDGSNFTLKIRSTKLEDSAMYFCASSEVAGPGETQYFGPGTRLLVL.

This clone was picked up a small number of times. This sequence joins TRBV19 and TRBJ1-5; 7 positions agree with TRBD1. The CDR3 loop spans 15 amino acids. CDR1 is LNHDA and CDR2 is SQIVND in the germline V gene (reference sequence). J gave up 4 bases and V 5 bases, and 8 bases lay outside the gene matches. The CDR3 spells CASSPRDRRNQPQHF. CDR3 DNA: TGTGCCAGTAGTCCAAGGGACAGACGGAATCAGCCCCAGCATTTT.

The chain recombines TRBV25-1 with TRBJ1-1; D is undetermined. Germline V gene sequence: CDR1 MGHDK, CDR2 SYGVNS. V was clipped by 5 bases and J by 0 bases, with 13 bases between them. CDR3 length: 15 amino acids. CDR3 in amino acids: CASSPHRELNTEAFF. The CDR3 nucleotides are TGTGCCAGCAGTCCCCATCGGGAGCTGAACACTGAAGCTTTCTTT. Variable domain in full (rest from reference TRBV25-1 and TRBJ1-1): EADIYQTPRYLVIGTGKKITLECSQTMGHDKMYWYQQDPGMELHLIHYSYGVNSTEKGDLSSESTVSRIRTEHFPLTLESARPSHTSQYLCASSPHRELNTEAFFGQGTRLTVV.

This clone was observed a handful of times. This chain links TRBV6-4 with TRBJ1-2, with 7 bases that match TRBD1. The length of the CDR3 is 15 residues. Unmatched junction bases numbered 8, after V lost 7 bases and J lost 0 bases. The V gene's germline CDR1 is MRHNA and CDR2 SNTAGT. In nucleotides, the CDR3 is TGTGCCAGCAACCCTGGACAGGACTCTAACTATGGCTACACCTTC. Its translation: CASNPGQDSNYGYTF.

This rearrangement joins TRBV7-3 to TRBJ1-5, with D possibly being TRBD1 (5 bases). With 5 bases removed from V and 3 bases from J, the gap between germline ends came to 8 bases. Germline V gives CDR1 SGHTA, CDR2 FQGTGA. The CDR3 sequence is 13 residues long. The DNA for the CDR3 is TGTGCCAGCAGCGCAGGGTACAATCAGCCCCAGCATTTT. It yields the protein CASSAGYNQPQHF.

This clone was seen a few times. V usage is TRBV18 and J usage is TRBJ2-3; the D gene is possibly TRBD2 (6 bases). Germline-derived CDR1 and CDR2 are KGHSH and LQKENI. The CDR3 loop spans 14 amino acids. V was trimmed by 2 bases and J by 4 bases, leaving 10 bases between them. The DNA for the CDR3 is TGTGCCAGCTCACCAAATGGGAGGTCAGATACGCAGTATTTT. Protein sequence: CASSPNGRSDTQYF.

V is TRBV4-1 and J is TRBJ2-5, with D unclear. Germline V lookup: CDR1 MGHRA, CDR2 YSYEKL. Trimming removed 1 base from V and 4 bases from J, with 10 bases in between. There are 14 residues in the CDR3. The CDR3 region has the DNA TGCGCCAGCAGCCAAGGAGTTGGTCGAGAGACCCAGTACTTC. Translating it yields CASSQGVGRETQYF.

In this sample, this clone turned up a few times. This sample also contains other DNA sequences that code for the same CDR3. The chain joins TRBV30 to TRBJ1-2; D remains ambiguous. The V gene's germline CDR1 is GTSNPN and CDR2 SVGIG (reference sequence). With 2 bases removed from V and 2 bases from J, the gap between germline ends came to 3 bases. The CDR3 loop spans 11 amino acids. CDR3 loop: CAWSRNYGYTF. CDR3 DNA: TGTGCCTGGAGTCGGAACTATGGCTACACCTTC.

The gene calls are TRBV7-2 and TRBJ1-5; D not certain. V was shortened by 0 bases and J by 5 bases, with 5 bases between the two germline ends. The CDR3 contains 13 residues. Germline CDR1 is SGHTA and CDR2 is FQGNSA. In DNA, the CDR3 is TGTGCCAGCAGCTTAGCGGCGGATCAGCCCCAGCATTTT. It specifies CASSLAADQPQHF.